This T cell receptor beta chain was identified in a study of blood T cell repertoires in COVID-19. Study-level information: Collection of acute and convalescent COVID-19 samples took place in the United States, Italy and Spain. From T cells, B-cell-depleted T cells, or PBMCs came the material, which was cDNA or gDNA.

The CDR3 covers 13 residues. Germline CDR1 reads MNHEY; CDR2 reads SMNVEV (reference sequence). Trimming removed 2 bases at V and 6 bases at J, with 5 bases between. In the original analysis: Reference gene primer amplification in the assay estimated nucleated cell counts. The method was immunoSEQ multiplex PCR; TCRdb's version includes in-frame clones alone and lacks a portion of them. V and J calls and clone size are as listed in that table; D and trimming were resolved from the DNA. This table has approximately 140,000 clones, under 90% appearing once. The chain is built from TRBV27 and TRBJ1-6; the D is unclear. Sequencing input: peripheral blood. This clonotype was sampled from a human donor in a cohort sampled during active COVID-19. CDR3 coding DNA: TGTGCCAGCAGTTTACAGATTAATTCACCCCTCCACTTT. Its protein is CASSLQINSPLHF.